This TCR beta chain came from a study of shared clonotypes between healthy human individuals. PCR replicates performed on unsorted PBMC used about 300 ng DNA, approximately 33,000 T cell genomes. Ten immunoSEQ deep assay plates served to sequence unsorted PBMC DNA. TCRdb's table, derived via immunoSEQ multiplex PCR, lists solely in-frame clones and lacks some. This sample has around 500,000 clones, with 81% found just once. The clonotype originates from a woman between 35 and 50 years old in good health. Some clones in this sample may be carry-over from other donors' samples. The sequencing sample was made of PBMCs.

The CDR3 coding sequence is TGCAGCGTTGAAGTGTTGCGGGGAGGTCTGGATACGCAGTATTTT. It yields the protein CSVEVLRGGLDTQYF. The V gene is TRBV29-1, the J gene TRBJ2-3, with D possibly being TRBD2 (6 bases). Trimming took off 1 base at V and 6 bases at J, with 17 bases between the two ends. The CDR3 runs to 15 residues. Germline values: CDR1 SQVTM, CDR2 ANQGSEA.